The rows below give T cell receptor beta chains drawn from one sample of a study of blood T cell repertoires in COVID-19. Sequencing used immunoSEQ multiplex PCR; TCRdb keeps in-frame clones, though not all of them. The data contain about 210,000 clones, 89% of them singletons. The sequencing sample was made of peripheral blood. All receptors come from a woman between 35 and 50 years old with acute or convalescent COVID-19. Each CDR3 is given with its conserved first and last residue. The D gene is left open where the match is weak. The size of a clone is reported for some rows only, either as once, few or many, or as a class for expanded clones.

clone_size: -; v_call: TRBV9; j_call: TRBJ1-6; d_call: -; cdr3_nt: TGTGCCAGCAGCGTCCAAGCACAGGGTTCACCCCTCCACTTT; cdr3_aa: CASSVQAQGSPLHF
clone_size: -; v_call: TRBV9; j_call: TRBJ1-3; d_call: TRBD1; cdr3_nt: TGTGCCAGCAGCCCAAGGACAGGGACTGGAAACACCATATATTTT; cdr3_aa: CASSPRTGTGNTIYF
clone_size: -; v_call: TRBV5-1; j_call: TRBJ1-3; d_call: -; cdr3_nt: TGCGCCAGCACCGCAACAGGGTCTGGAAACACCATATATTTT; cdr3_aa: CASTATGSGNTIYF
clone_size: -; v_call: TRBV7-9; j_call: TRBJ1-2; d_call: TRBD1; cdr3_nt: TGTGCCAGCAGCTCGGGACAGGGGCCCTATGGCTACACCTTC; cdr3_aa: CASSSGQGPYGYTF
clone_size: -; v_call: TRBV29-1; j_call: TRBJ2-4; d_call: -; cdr3_nt: TGCAGCGTTGGGGGGGTGGATAGTGACATTCAGTACTTC; cdr3_aa: CSVGGVDSDIQYF
clone_size: -; v_call: TRBV10-2; j_call: TRBJ2-3; d_call: -; cdr3_nt: TGCGCCAGCAGACTAGCTTTGGCAGATACGCAGTATTTT; cdr3_aa: CASRLALADTQYF
clone_size: -; v_call: TRBV12-3/TRBV12-4; j_call: TRBJ2-1; d_call: TRBD1; cdr3_nt: TGTGCCAGCAGTTTAACCAGGGGGGAGCAGTTCTTC; cdr3_aa: CASSLTRGEQFF
clone_size: -; v_call: TRBV5-6; j_call: TRBJ1-2; d_call: -; cdr3_nt: TGTGCCAGCAGCCCGACAATGGGGGCTCTCGGGGATGGCTACACCTTC; cdr3_aa: CASSPTMGALGDGYTF
clone_size: -; v_call: TRBV12-5; j_call: TRBJ1-2; d_call: -; cdr3_nt: TGTGCTAGTGGTTTGGTACTTGGTCAACTCGATAGTGTTTTACAAACTATGGAATATGGCTACACCTTC; cdr3_aa: CASGLVLGQLDSVLQTMEYGYTF
clone_size: -; v_call: TRBV5-1; j_call: TRBJ1-2; d_call: TRBD1; cdr3_nt: TGCGCCAGCAGCTTGGAGGGACAGGTCTATGGCTACACCTTC; cdr3_aa: CASSLEGQVYGYTF
clone_size: -; v_call: TRBV18; j_call: TRBJ1-2; d_call: TRBD1; cdr3_nt: TGTGCCAGCTCAGAATCGACAGGGGGCCTTGGCTACACCTTC; cdr3_aa: CASSESTGGLGYTF
clone_size: -; v_call: TRBV19; j_call: TRBJ1-2; d_call: TRBD1; cdr3_nt: TGTGCCAGTAGTCAATATGGGACAGGGATAAACTATGGCTACACCTTC; cdr3_aa: CASSQYGTGINYGYTF
clone_size: -; v_call: TRBV28; j_call: TRBJ2-1; d_call: -; cdr3_nt: TGTGCCAGCAGAATGGAGCGGAATGAGCAGTTCTTC; cdr3_aa: CASRMERNEQFF
clone_size: -; v_call: TRBV24-1; j_call: TRBJ2-3; d_call: TRBD2; cdr3_nt: TGTGCCACCAGTCTCAACCAGCGGGGGTTACCAGATACGCAGTATTTT; cdr3_aa: CATSLNQRGLPDTQYF
clone_size: -; v_call: TRBV18; j_call: TRBJ1-5; d_call: -; cdr3_nt: TGTGCCAGCTCACCAGACAGGAATCAGCCCCAGCATTTT; cdr3_aa: CASSPDRNQPQHF
clone_size: -; v_call: TRBV20-1; j_call: TRBJ1-4; d_call: -; cdr3_nt: TGCAGTGCTAGTCGCGGGCCTGAAAAACTGTTTTTT; cdr3_aa: CSASRGPEKLFF
clone_size: few; v_call: TRBV11-3; j_call: TRBJ1-3; d_call: TRBD1; cdr3_nt: TGTGCCAGCAGCTTAGGCGGACAGGGGGCGTCCGGAAACACCATATATTTT; cdr3_aa: CASSLGGQGASGNTIYF
clone_size: -; v_call: TRBV7-9; j_call: TRBJ2-5; d_call: TRBD1; cdr3_nt: TGTGCCAGCAGCTTAGGGCAGCCCAGGGGGCCTGGAGAGACCCAGTACTTC; cdr3_aa: CASSLGQPRGPGETQYF
clone_size: -; v_call: TRBV27; j_call: TRBJ1-2; d_call: -; cdr3_nt: TGTGCCAGCAGTTCACAGGATGGGGTTAGCTATGGCTACACCTTC; cdr3_aa: CASSSQDGVSYGYTF
clone_size: -; v_call: TRBV5-1; j_call: TRBJ1-1; d_call: TRBD1; cdr3_nt: TGCGCCAGCAGCGCAGGACAGGGGGGTATGAACACTGAAGCTTTCTTT; cdr3_aa: CASSAGQGGMNTEAFF
clone_size: -; v_call: TRBV25-1; j_call: TRBJ1-6; d_call: -; cdr3_nt: TGTGCCAGCAGTGGATCCCGGCATGCGGTCGCCTATAATTCACCCCTCCACTTT; cdr3_aa: CASSGSRHAVAYNSPLHF
clone_size: -; v_call: TRBV9; j_call: TRBJ2-1; d_call: -; cdr3_nt: TGTGCCAGCAGCGTTCCCGTTGGCAGTCAAACCTACAATGAGCAGTTCTTC; cdr3_aa: CASSVPVGSQTYNEQFF